These 26 T cell receptor beta chains were sequenced from one sample in a study of blood T cell repertoires in COVID-19. Libraries were prepared by immunoSEQ multiplex PCR; TCRdb keeps only in-frame clonotypes and omits some of them. The repertoire consists of 140,000 to 150,000 clones, with roughly 80% occurring once and the leading ten covering about 8.7%. The sequenced sample was peripheral blood. The receptor set was obtained from a man between 45 and 60 years old with active or convalescent COVID-19.

The rearrangement joins TRBV10-1 to TRBJ2-1; TRBD1 is a possible D gene (5 bases). The CDR3 sequence is 13 residues long. Trimming stripped 7 bases from V and 6 bases from J, with 13 bases between. Germline V lookup: CDR1 WNHNN, CDR2 SYGVQD (reference sequence). The CDR3 bases are TGCGCCAGCACCTACGGAAGGGGCAATGAGCAGTTCTTC. This translates into CASTYGRGNEQFF.

This rearrangement joins TRBV3-1 (or the pseudogene TRBV3-2) to TRBJ2-3; D perhaps matches TRBD2 (5 bases). V lost 4 bases and J lost 4, with 9 bases in between. The CDR3 is made up of 13 amino acids. Germline V lookup: CDR1 LGHDT, CDR2 YNNKEL (reference sequence). In nucleotides, the CDR3 is TGTGCCAGCAGCCCACTAGAGGCAGATACGCAGTATTTT. It yields the protein CASSPLEADTQYF.

J is TRBJ1-6 and V is TRBV9, with D tentatively TRBD1 (5 bases). Germline V gene data show CDR1 as SGDLS and CDR2 as YYNGEE. V shed 4 bases and J shed 9 bases, with 17 bases lying between them. CDR3 length: 15 residues. CDR3 DNA: TGTGCCAGCAGCCTGGGGGAGGGGTTAGGTTCACCCCTCCACTTT. Encoded protein: CASSLGEGLGSPLHF.

V is TRBV24-1 and J is TRBJ2-7; TRBD2 matches at 9 bases. The CDR3 covers 16 residues. CDR1 KGHDR and CDR2 SFDVKD come from the germline V gene. Unmatched junction bases numbered 7, after V lost 1 base and J lost 4 bases. The DNA for the CDR3 is TGTGCCACCAGTGATTTCACGGCCAGCGGGAGGTACGAGCAGTACTTC. This sequence encodes CATSDFTASGRYEQYF.

Only a few counts were recorded for this clone. The chain has TRBV7-9 and TRBJ1-3, with 7 bases fitting TRBD1. CDR3 length: 14 amino acids. The V and J ends lost 5 bases and 4 bases, in that order; junction bases with no gene match: 5. Germline V gene lookup returns CDR1 SEHNR and CDR2 FQNEAQ (reference sequence). CDR3 in amino acids: CASSKGQTGNTIYF. CDR3 bases: TGTGCCAGCAGCAAGGGACAGACCGGAAACACCATATATTTT.

The chain joins TRBV6-5 to TRBJ1-1; the D is unclear. CDR1 and CDR2 from the germline V gene are MNHEY and SVGAGI. The length of the CDR3 is 14 residues. Deletions cut 6 bases from V and 2 bases from J, with 13 bases between. The CDR3 here is CASSPRHINTEAFF. CDR3 nucleotide sequence: TGTGCCAGCAGCCCCCGACACATCAACACTGAAGCTTTCTTT.

The chain joins TRBV6-1 to TRBJ2-7; D perhaps matches TRBD2 (6 bases). Germline CDR1 reads MNHNS; CDR2 reads SASEGT. This CDR3 is built from 14 residues. Trimming took off 2 bases at V and 6 bases at J, with 14 bases between the two ends. CDR3 residues: CASSEMGTSTEQYF. The CDR3, as DNA: TGTGCCAGCAGTGAAATGGGAACTAGCACCGAGCAGTACTTC.

The chain is built from TRBV4-1 and TRBJ2-1; a possible D gene is TRBD2 (6 bases). CDR3 length equals 16 residues. V shed 1 base and J shed 2 bases, with 12 bases lying between them. The germline CDR1 and CDR2 sequences are MGHRA and YSYEKL. CDR3 residues: CASSQGWRDPYNEQFF. In DNA form, the CDR3 reads TGCGCCAGCAGCCAAGGGTGGCGGGACCCCTACAATGAGCAGTTCTTC.

This clone was detected only once. V usage is TRBV9 and J usage is TRBJ2-2; 8 bases match TRBD2. V trimming: 3 bases; J trimming: 1 base; junction bases outside the gene matches: 14. The V gene's germline CDR1 is SGDLS and CDR2 YYNGEE. The CDR3 covers 19 residues. Here the CDR3 reads CASSDSTSGSGVNTGELFF. DNA of the CDR3: TGTGCCAGCAGCGATTCCACAAGCGGGAGCGGGGTGAACACCGGGGAGCTGTTTTTT.

This CDR3 reads CASSPTGGLTYNEQFF. The CDR3 DNA reads as TGTGCCAGCAGCCCGACGGGAGGGTTAACCTACAATGAGCAGTTCTTC. This chain connects TRBV28 to TRBJ2-1; 8 positions match TRBD2. Germline CDR1 reads MDHEN; CDR2 reads SYDVKM. Trimming at V came to 6 bases and at J to 2 bases, leaving 9 bases not matched to a gene. The CDR3 runs 16 residues.

The V gene is TRBV2, the J gene TRBJ2-7; D perhaps matches TRBD2 (5 bases). The germline V and J ends were trimmed by 9 bases and 0 bases, with 9 bases remaining between them. This CDR3 spans 12 amino acids. The germline V gene encodes CDR1 SNHLY and CDR2 FYNNEI. The CDR3 region is CASGGSSYEQYF. The CDR3 coding sequence is TGTGCCAGTGGAGGTTCCTCCTACGAGCAGTACTTC.

On this clone itself: Within the sample, other DNA sequences also encode this same CDR3. J is TRBJ2-4 and V is TRBV28; no firm D call. In germline, CDR1 is MDHEN, CDR2 SYDVKM. The CDR3 is made up of 14 amino acids. Trimming stripped 3 bases from V and 0 bases from J, with 6 bases between. The CDR3 loop reads CASSLRLAKNIQYF. CDR3 DNA: TGTGCCAGCAGTTTGAGGCTAGCCAAAAACATTCAGTACTTC.

This clone has a handful of counts. The V gene is TRBV29-1, the J gene TRBJ2-3, with TRBD1 identical over 7 bases. The V segment lost 2 bases and the J segment 2 bases; nucleotides outside the gene matches: 10. The length of the CDR3 is 16 residues. Germline V gene sequence: CDR1 SQVTM, CDR2 ANQGSEA. The CDR3 DNA follows: TGCAGCGTTGAAAAGGCAGGGGGTATAGTCACAGATACGCAGTATTTT. It is translated as CSVEKAGGIVTDTQYF.

This clone was detected once. The rearrangement uses TRBV5-1 and TRBJ2-1; weak D call: TRBD1 (6 bases). Germline assignment: CDR1 SGHRS and CDR2 YFSETQ. V was clipped by 4 bases and J by 3 bases, with 14 bases between them. The CDR3 loop spans 15 amino acids. In DNA, the CDR3 is TGCGCCAGCAGCCCACCCCGACAGGTCTACAATGAGCAGTTCTTC. This translates into CASSPPRQVYNEQFF. Filled out from reference TRBV5-1 and TRBJ2-1, the complete variable domain reads KAGVTQTPRYLIKTRGQQVTLSCSPISGHRSVSWYQQTPGQGLQFLFEYFSETQRNKGNFPGRFSGRQFSNSRSEMNVSTLELGDSALYLCASSPPRQVYNEQFFGPGTRLTVL.

The rearrangement uses TRBV24-1 and TRBJ1-1; no firm D call. This CDR3 is 14 amino acids long. Germline CDR1 is KGHDR and CDR2 is SFDVKD. Between the trimmed V and J ends, which lost 5 bases and 0 bases, there was a span of 9 bases. Here the CDR3 DNA reads TGTGCCACCAGTGGGGCAACAGTGAACACTGAAGCTTTCTTT. Translated, it gives CATSGATVNTEAFF.

The rearrangement links TRBV28 to TRBJ2-1, with TRBD2 as a possible D gene (6 bases). Germline CDR1 reads MDHEN; CDR2 reads SYDVKM. V was pared by 6 bases and J by 3 bases, with 15 bases between. CDR3 length: 15 residues. CDR3 nucleotide sequence: TGTGCCAGCAGCCCGTGGGAGGCGGTCTACAATGAGCAGTTCTTC. The encoded protein is CASSPWEAVYNEQFF. The variable domain in full, completed from reference TRBV28 and TRBJ2-1, reads DVKVTQSSRYLVKRTGEKVFLECVQDMDHENMFWYRQDPGLGLRLIYFSYDVKMKEKGDIPEGYSVSREKKERFSLILESASTNQTSMYLCASSPWEAVYNEQFFGPGTRLTVL.

The genes are TRBV3-1 (or the pseudogene TRBV3-2) and TRBJ1-4; TRBD1 is a possible D gene (6 bases). From germline, CDR1 is LGHDT and CDR2 YNNKEL (reference sequence). Trimming left V 6 bases short and J 4 bases short, with 15 bases between. This CDR3 spans 15 amino acids. CDR3: CASRRTGTFNEKLFF. CDR3 nucleotides: TGTGCCAGCAGGCGTACCGGGACATTTAATGAAAAACTGTTTTTT.

Notes on this clone: Other DNA sequences in this specimen translate into the identical CDR3. The chain uses TRBV6-5 and TRBJ1-1; no firm D call. Germline loops: CDR1 MNHEY, CDR2 SVGAGI. The length of the CDR3 is 12 residues. The V and J ends lost 0 bases and 5 bases respectively, with 4 bases between them. The CDR3 sequence is CASSYSRTEAFF. The CDR3 DNA is TGTGCCAGCAGTTACTCGAGGACTGAAGCTTTCTTT.

The chain couples TRBV10-2 to TRBJ1-1; D not certain. The CDR3 spans 14 residues. Germline CDR1 WSHSY, CDR2 SAAADI. Deletions cut 0 bases from V and 0 bases from J, with 5 bases between. The CDR3 loop reads CASSESGLNTEAFF. DNA for the CDR3: TGCGCCAGCAGTGAGTCGGGCCTGAACACTGAAGCTTTCTTT.

V gene TRBV6-5 combines with J gene TRBJ2-7, with 7 positions matching TRBD1. The germline CDR1 and CDR2 sequences are MNHEY and SVGAGI. The V and J ends lost 11 bases and 0 bases, in that order; junction bases with no gene match: 10. There are 14 residues in the CDR3. The DNA of the CDR3 is TGTGCCGTAAATTCCGGGACAGCCTCCTACGAGCAGTACTTC. Translated, it gives CAVNSGTASYEQYF.

This clone was counted a few times. This chain links TRBV19 with TRBJ2-2; D remains ambiguous. Trimming left V 9 bases short and J 1 base short, with 6 bases between. This CDR3 spans 12 amino acids. In germline, CDR1 is LNHDA, CDR2 SQIVND (reference sequence). In nucleotides, the CDR3 is TGTGCCAGACATATGAACACCGGGGAGCTGTTTTTT. Encoded protein: CARHMNTGELFF. The variable domain in full, completed from reference TRBV19 and TRBJ2-2, reads DGGITQSPKYLFRKEGQNVTLSCEQNLNHDAMYWYRQDPGQGLRLIYYSQIVNDFQKGDIAEGYSVSREKKESFPLTVTSAQKNPTAFYLCARHMNTGELFFGEGSRLTVL.

This chain uses TRBV10-3 with TRBJ1-3, with a tentative D call TRBD1 (5 bases). Germline lookup yields CDR1 ENHRY and CDR2 SYGVKD. This CDR3 has 16 amino acids. The germline V and J ends were trimmed by 0 bases and 2 bases, with 11 bases remaining between them. CDR3 in amino acids: CAISESPTEAGNTIYF. CDR3 nucleotides: TGTGCCATCAGTGAGTCCCCGACAGAAGCTGGAAACACCATATATTTT.

The rearrangement joins TRBV5-1 to TRBJ2-1, with D tentatively TRBD2 (6 bases). The CDR3 extends over 17 amino acids. Germline CDR1 is SGHRS and CDR2 is YFSETQ. Trimming took 0 bases from V and 0 from J, leaving 13 bases between them. The CDR3 here is CASSLGARGSSYNEQFF. Written as DNA, the CDR3 is TGCGCCAGCAGCTTGGGGGCACGGGGGAGCTCCTACAATGAGCAGTTCTTC.

CDR3 sequence: CSVEAWTSVNEQFF. The CDR3 DNA reads TGCAGCGTTGAAGCCTGGACTAGCGTTAATGAGCAGTTCTTC. The rearrangement links TRBV29-1 to TRBJ2-1, with TRBD2 matching 9 bases. This CDR3 comprises 14 residues. Germline values: CDR1 SQVTM, CDR2 ANQGSEA. V gave up 1 base and J gave up 7 bases; unmatched junction bases: 5.

V gene TRBV24-1 combines with J gene TRBJ2-3; tentative D call: TRBD1 (6 bases). Per germline, CDR1 KGHDR and CDR2 SFDVKD. Trimming stripped 1 base from V and 8 bases from J, with 21 bases between. The CDR3 consists of 17 residues. The CDR3 loop reads CATSDFGIQGIGSTQYF. CDR3 DNA sequence: TGTGCCACCAGTGATTTTGGAATACAGGGAATTGGGTCTACGCAGTATTTT.

This CDR3 reads CASSQGTGDEQFF. In DNA, the CDR3 is TGCGCCAGCAGCCAGGGGACAGGAGATGAGCAGTTCTTC. This chain joins TRBV4-1 and TRBJ2-1; 8 positions agree with TRBD1. V dropped 3 bases and J dropped 8; count of bases not matched to a gene: 3. The CDR3 sequence is 13 residues long. The germline CDR1 and CDR2 sequences are MGHRA and YSYEKL.